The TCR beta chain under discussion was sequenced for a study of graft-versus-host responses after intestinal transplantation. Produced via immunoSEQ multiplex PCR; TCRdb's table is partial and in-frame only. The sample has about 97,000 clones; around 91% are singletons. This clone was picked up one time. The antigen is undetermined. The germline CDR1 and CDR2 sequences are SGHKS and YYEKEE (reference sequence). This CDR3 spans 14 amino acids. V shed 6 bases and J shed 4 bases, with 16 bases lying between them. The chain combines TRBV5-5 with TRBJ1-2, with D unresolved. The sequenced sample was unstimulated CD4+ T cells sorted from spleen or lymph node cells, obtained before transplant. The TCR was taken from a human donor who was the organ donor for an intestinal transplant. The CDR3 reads CASTDERIGYGYTF. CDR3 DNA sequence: TGTGCCAGCACCGATGAGAGAATCGGCTATGGCTACACCTTC.